This T cell receptor beta chain was recorded in a study of T cell responses to AZD1222 COVID-19 vaccine. Findings and limits, study-wide: Increases in Spike-specific TCR breadth and depth were seen after two AZD1222 doses. Mapped onto spike, vaccine-associated CD4 TCRs spanned it and were dominant at 160-218 and 743-854.

The CDR3 contains 19 residues. Germline V CDR1 and CDR2: MDHEN, SYDVKM. V shed 6 bases and J 3 bases; nucleotides not matched to a gene: 19. As for this clone: Its cognate antigen is unknown.

The method was immunoSEQ multiplex PCR; TCRdb's version includes in-frame clones alone and lacks a portion of them. The table has around 110,000 clones, roughly 93% seen once. This clonotype was sampled from an adult who received the AZD1222 COVID-19 vaccine. Sequences were derived from peripheral blood, sampled 28 days after the second AZD1222 dose. This chain uses TRBV28 with TRBJ1-5; TRBD1 agrees at 8 bases. CDR3 region: CASRSRRTGRRGNNQPQHF. The CDR3 DNA sequence: TGTGCCAGCAGGAGCCGTCGGACAGGGCGTCGGGGGAACAATCAGCCCCAGCATTTT.